This entry features one TCR beta chain sequence. This record belongs to a study of blood T cell repertoires in COVID-19. Overall study context: Collection of acute and convalescent COVID-19 samples took place in the United States, Italy and Spain. Nucleic acid was either cDNA or gDNA, and it came from T cells, B-cell-depleted T cells, or PBMCs.

In the study's own analysis: Reference gene primer amplification gave estimated nucleated cell counts. Sequencing used immunoSEQ multiplex PCR; TCRdb keeps in-frame clones, though not all of them. The DNA gave D and trimming, while V, J and clone size come from that table. The table has about 130,000 clones, about 86% seen once. Trimming removed 3 bases from V and 4 bases from J, with 12 bases in between. Germline V CDR1 and CDR2: LNHDA, SQIVND (reference sequence). The CDR3 has 15 residues. The rearrangement uses TRBV19 and TRBJ1-4; tentative D call: TRBD1 (5 bases). This TCR was sampled from a woman of 80 years or more with acute or convalescent COVID-19. Material: peripheral blood. CDR3 residues: CASSIFVRDNEKLFF. The CDR3 DNA follows: TGTGCCAGTAGTATTTTCGTCAGGGATAATGAAAAACTGTTTTTT. The full variable domain, in which reference TRBV19 and TRBJ1-4 provide the parts outside the CDR3, is DGGITQSPKYLFRKEGQNVTLSCEQNLNHDAMYWYRQDPGQGLRLIYYSQIVNDFQKGDIAEGYSVSREKKESFPLTVTSAQKNPTAFYLCASSIFVRDNEKLFFGSGTQLSVL.